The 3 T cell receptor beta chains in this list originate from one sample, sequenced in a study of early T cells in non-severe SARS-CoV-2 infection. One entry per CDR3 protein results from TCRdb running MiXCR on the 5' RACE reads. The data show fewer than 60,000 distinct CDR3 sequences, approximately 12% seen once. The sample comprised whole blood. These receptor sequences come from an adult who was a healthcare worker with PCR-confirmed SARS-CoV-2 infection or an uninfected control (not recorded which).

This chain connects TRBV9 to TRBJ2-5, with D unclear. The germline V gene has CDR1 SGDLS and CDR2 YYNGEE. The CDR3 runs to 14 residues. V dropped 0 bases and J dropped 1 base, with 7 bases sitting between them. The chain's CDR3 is CASSVADFQETQYF. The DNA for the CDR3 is TGTGCCAGCAGCGTAGCGGATTTCCAAGAGACCCAGTACTTC.

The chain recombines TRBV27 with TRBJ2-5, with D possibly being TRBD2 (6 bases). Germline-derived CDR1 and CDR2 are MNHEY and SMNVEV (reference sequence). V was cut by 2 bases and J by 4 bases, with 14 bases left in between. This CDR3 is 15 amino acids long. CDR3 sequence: CASSLVREGGETQYF. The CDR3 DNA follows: TGTGCCAGCAGTTTAGTAAGAGAGGGAGGAGAGACCCAGTACTTC.

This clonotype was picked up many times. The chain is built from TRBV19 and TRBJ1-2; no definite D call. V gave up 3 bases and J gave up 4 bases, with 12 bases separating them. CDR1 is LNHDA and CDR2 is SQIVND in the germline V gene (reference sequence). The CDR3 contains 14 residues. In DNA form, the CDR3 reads TGTGCCAGTAGTATGGCAGTTGGTAGCTATGGCTACACCTTC. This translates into CASSMAVGSYGYTF.